This T cell receptor (beta chain) came from a study of long-term antiretroviral therapy in people with HIV. Study-level results: At every time point, clones expanded before ART dominated the repertoire. Investigators report no available data on ART adherence, viral resistance or therapy changes.

Samples held about 0.95-10 million cryopreserved PBMC, and DNA extraction followed. There are 12 residues in the CDR3. V trimming: 5 bases; J trimming: 7 bases; junction bases outside the gene matches: 2. Per germline, CDR1 SEHNR and CDR2 FQNEAQ (reference sequence). At the survey level, the v3.0 immunoSEQ assay was run. Libraries were prepared by immunoSEQ multiplex PCR; TCRdb keeps only in-frame clonotypes and omits some of them. This sample has tens of thousands of clones; 82% occur once, and the top ten carry about 10%. As regards this clone: The antigen is not known.

Here the sequenced sample was unsorted PBMCs, taken 2.3 to 2.5 years after starting antiretroviral therapy. The chain couples TRBV7-9 to TRBJ2-1; 7 bases agree with TRBD1. This clonotype was sampled from a man aged 40-49 years with HIV. The CDR3 sequence is CASSDRVNEQFF. The CDR3 nucleotides read TGTGCCAGCAGCGACAGGGTGAATGAGCAGTTCTTC.